This T cell receptor beta chain comes out of a study of cytomegalovirus exposure and HLA in healthy donors. Study-level information: Per a later analysis, the roughly 640 first-cohort and approximately 120 validation repertoires shared one platform.

TCRdb's table, derived via immunoSEQ multiplex PCR, lists solely in-frame clones and lacks some. The data show some 45,000 clones, with about 90% seen just once and roughly 5.8% held by the top ten. Study observations and caveats: Most TCR sequences were uncommon, yet certain public TCRs appeared in many donors. Some TCR beta chains (approximately 180 of them) were listed as cytomegalovirus-associated. Cytomegalovirus status, reportedly, was diagnosed with high specificity and sensitivity by the classifier.

Remarks on this clone: Its specificity is not known.

The CDR3 has 13 amino acids. V lost 2 bases and J 0 bases, leaving 4 bases between the germline ends. The germline V gene has CDR1 MNHEY and CDR2 SMNVEV (reference sequence). V usage is TRBV27 and J usage is TRBJ1-2, with D unclear. Material: PBMCs. This receptor was identified in a man younger than 35 in good health and CMV-seronegative. The CDR3 region is CASSLGSNYGYTF. CDR3 sequence (DNA): TGTGCCAGCAGTTTAGGCTCTAACTATGGCTACACCTTC.